This TCR beta chain originates from a study of CXCR3-negative and CXCR3-positive naive CD8 T cells (dated 2019 in TCRdb). About the investigation overall: In total, 130 million to 150 million TRB reads were obtained, which works out to roughly 1.5 +/- 0.3 million reads per library. Diversity and physicochemical repertoire analyses covered approximately 10 donors pooled from two independent experiments. TRBV-TRBJ cluster analysis included naive subsets from roughly 5 donors and memory cells from 3 donors.

For every CD8+ T cell subset, some 310,000 cells were flow-sorted straight into RLT lysis buffer, and each subset was sorted in triplicate. Naive CD8+ T cells were defined stringently as CD45RO-CCR7+CD27+CD95- to exclude memory contaminants. Peripheral blood mononuclear cells were isolated from buffy coats using standard density gradient centrifugation. Naive CXCR3-negative and CXCR3-positive CD8+ T cells were flow-sorted using a FACSAria III. An RNeasy Mini Kit was used to extract total RNA from the sorted cells. A note on this clonotype: There is no known antigen for this receptor.

The paper's findings and limits, for the study overall: Surface CD5, linked to self-reactivity in mice, was comparable between naive subsets; TCR interaction strength was therefore also inferred from TRB CDR3 physicochemical properties. TRB CDR3s from CXCR3-positive naive cells showed higher hydrophobicity (lower Kidera factor 4), lower energy, and higher strength and volume indices than CXCR3-negative naive cells. Freshly isolated PBMCs were used for most assays because CXCR3 expression went down partially after cryopreservation. Naive CXCR3-negative and CXCR3-positive cells from the same donor showed similar TRBV-TRBJ usage, whereas memory cells showed distinct patterns. Repertoire diversity was comparably high in both naive subsets but much lower in memory CD8+ T cells.

Looking up the germline V gene (reference sequence) yields CDR1 LNHNV and CDR2 YYDKDF. The CDR3 covers 13 residues, taking in both the cysteine and the phenylalanine. The protein alone is recorded here. The run used a NextSeq 550. The Human TCR Profiling Kit (MiLaboratory) was used to prepare UMI-labeled 5' RACE TRB cDNA libraries. cDNA synthesis used the entire amount of extracted RNA, and PCR amplification then used the entire amount of cDNA produced. The libraries were made side by side, with each library going through the same number of PCR cycles. The original methods were these. With a requirement of at least two reads per UMI, MIGEC and MiXCR extracted about 53,000 +/- 9,400 unique UMI-labeled TRB cDNA molecules per library. An average of approximately 40,000 +/- 10,000 functional in-frame TRB CDR3 nucleotide clonotypes without stop codons was found per library. After downsampling to 5000 UMI-labeled TRB molecules per sample, diversity metrics such as normalized Shannon-Wiener and Chao1 were calculated in VDJtools. VDJtools was used to calculate clonotype-size-weighted physicochemical properties of the central five CDR3 residues, namely interaction energy, strength, volume and Kidera factor 4. Through TCRdb reprocessing, the reads give one entry per CDR3 protein sequence; DNA is omitted. The V and J calls were determined by TCRdb, not by the authors. This sample's table contains about 82,000 distinct CDR3 sequences. About 1% of the sample comes from the top ten.

This receptor was taken from a human donor in good health. Some clones in this sample may be carry-over from other donors' samples. Sequenced sample: naive CXCR3- CD8+ T cells from blood. Interpreted using the paper, the cell subset or site label stands for: CD45RO-CCR7+CD27+CD95- naive CD8+ T cells lacking CXCR3 (TNR3-). The rearranged segments are TRBV15 and TRBJ2-6. CDR3 protein: CATTKAGANVLTF.